This is a list of T cell receptor beta chains from one sample in a study of molecular identifiers for immune sequencing clone quantification. TCRdb reprocessed the PCR reads with MiXCR, giving one entry per CDR3 protein. The data show some 320,000 distinct CDR3 sequences, roughly a quarter seen once. Sequences were obtained from naive CD8+ T cells from blood, with Jurkat cell RNA spiked in. These receptor sequences come from a human donor in good health. Some libraries in this study had Jurkat cell RNA spiked in. Both conserved end residues are part of each CDR3. The D gene is left open where the match is weak. Clone size, where shown, is once, few, many, or a class for clones that have expanded.

many,TRBJ1-2,TRBV14,NA,CASSQTGIFGYTF,TGTGCCAGCAGCCAAACAGGGATTTTTGGCTACACCTTC
many,TRBJ2-3,TRBV6-5,TRBD2,CASSSGGRGTDTQYF,TGTGCCAGCAGTTCTGGAGGGAGGGGCACAGATACGCAGTATTTT
few,TRBJ2-3,TRBV11-2,NA,CASSFGDATDTQYF,TGTGCCAGCAGCTTTGGGGATGCGACAGATACGCAGTATTTT
NA,TRBJ1-1,TRBV13,NA,CASSFIENTEAFF,TGTGCCAGCAGCTTTATAGAAAACACTGAAGCTTTCTTT
many,TRBJ1-1,TRBV5-6,NA,CASSGAAFQGNTEAFF,TGTGCCAGCAGCGGCGCCGCCTTCCAGGGGAACACTGAAGCTTTCTTT
many,TRBJ2-1,TRBV11-2,TRBD1,CASSRSGGAYNEQFF,TGTGCCAGCAGCCGCTCAGGGGGCGCGTACAATGAGCAGTTCTTC
many,TRBJ2-1,TRBV5-1,NA,CASSRGVETYNEQFF,TGCGCCAGCAGCCGCGGGGTGGAAACCTACAATGAGCAGTTCTTC
few,TRBJ2-3,TRBV4-1,NA,CASSQVGGVEDTQYF,TGCGCCAGCAGCCAAGTGGGGGGAGTGGAAGATACGCAGTATTTT
few,TRBJ1-4,TRBV4-3,NA,CASSQDISTNEKLFF,TGCGCCAGCAGCCAAGATATCTCAACTAATGAAAAACTGTTTTTT
NA,TRBJ1-4,TRBV10-2,NA,CASSVGPAEKLFF,TGCGCCAGCTCCGTGGGCCCAGCAGAAAAACTGTTTTTT
NA,TRBJ1-1,TRBV3-1,NA,CASSQERPVNTEAFF,TGTGCCAGCAGCCAAGAACGTCCGGTTAACACTGAAGCTTTCTTT
NA,TRBJ2-7,TRBV19,NA,CASSPTGASYERYF,TGTGCCAGTAGCCCAACGGGGGCCTCCTACGAGCGGTACTTC
few,TRBJ2-7,TRBV4-3,TRBD2,CASSPLYGTSGGASYEQYF,TGCGCCAGCAGTCCACTATACGGGACTAGCGGGGGAGCATCCTACGAGCAGTACTTC
many,TRBJ2-3,TRBV6-6,NA,CATCDPTRGTDTQYF,TGTGCCACCTGCGACCCAACTAGGGGCACAGATACGCAGTATTTT
NA,TRBJ2-7,TRBV11-2,TRBD1,CASSLPGTGKYEQYF,TGTGCCAGCAGCCTACCCGGGACAGGGAAATACGAGCAGTACTTC
many,TRBJ2-7,TRBV6-5,NA,CASSTDRYEQYF,TGTGCCAGCAGCACCGACCGATACGAGCAGTACTTC
many,TRBJ1-5,TRBV6-6,NA,CASSTRGNQPQHF,TGTGCCAGCAGTACACGGGGGAATCAGCCCCAGCATTTT
few,TRBJ2-7,TRBV7-2,NA,CASSLEQGLGYGQYF,TGTGCCAGCAGCTTAGAACAGGGTCTTGGGTACGGGCAGTACTTC
few,TRBJ2-3,TRBV20-1,TRBD2,CSARDGGAGESSDTQYF,TGCAGTGCTAGGGATGGGGGAGCGGGAGAGTCTTCAGATACGCAGTATTTT
NA,TRBJ1-5,TRBV5-6,TRBD1,CASNSGGAGPNQPQHF,TGTGCCAGCAACTCAGGGGGCGCGGGCCCAAATCAGCCCCAGCATTTT
NA,TRBJ1-4,TRBV18,TRBD1,CASSPSPGGNEKLFF,TGTGCCAGCTCACCAAGTCCAGGGGGGAATGAAAAACTGTTTTTT
few,TRBJ1-1,TRBV29-1,NA,CSVGSGGLDTEAFF,TGCAGCGTTGGTTCGGGGGGCCTGGACACTGAAGCTTTCTTT
many,TRBJ1-5,TRBV6-5,NA,CASAIDLAPNQPQHF,TGTGCCAGCGCAATTGACCTCGCCCCCAATCAGCCCCAGCATTTT
NA,TRBJ1-5,TRBV12-3/TRBV12-4,NA,CASSLAQNRNQPQHF,TGTGCCAGCAGTTTAGCGCAAAATAGAAATCAGCCCCAGCATTTT
many,TRBJ1-5,TRBV7-9,TRBD1,CASSTDRDSNQPQHF,TGTGCCAGCAGCACCGACAGGGATAGCAATCAGCCCCAGCATTTT
NA,TRBJ2-7,TRBV12-3/TRBV12-4,NA,CASSLRGDPAYEQYF,TGTGCCAGCAGTTTAAGGGGGGACCCAGCCTACGAGCAGTACTTC
NA,TRBJ2-7,TRBV6-6,TRBD1,CASSPRPGQGPYNEQYF,TGTGCCAGCAGTCCTCGCCCGGGACAGGGGCCCTACAATGAGCAGTACTTC
many,TRBJ2-7,TRBV7-2,TRBD1,CASSLWDRVKYEQYF,TGTGCCAGCAGCTTGTGGGACAGGGTAAAATACGAGCAGTACTTC
few,TRBJ2-7,TRBV12-3/TRBV12-4,TRBD1,CASSLLGTETYEQYF,TGTGCCAGCAGTTTACTCGGGACAGAAACCTACGAGCAGTACTTC
few,TRBJ2-5,TRBV6-2/TRBV6-3,TRBD2,CATRSGGEETQYF,TGTGCCACCAGGAGCGGGGGGGAAGAGACCCAGTACTTC
few,TRBJ2-3,TRBV12-3/TRBV12-4,NA,CASTPGLDTQYF,TGTGCCAGCACCCCCGGTTTGGATACGCAGTATTTT
NA,TRBJ2-6,TRBV10-3,TRBD1,CAIIGTGVSGANVLTF,TGTGCCATCATTGGGACAGGGGTCTCTGGGGCCAACGTCCTGACTTTC
many,TRBJ2-7,TRBV25-1,TRBD1,CASRVPGGYEQYF,TGTGCCAGCAGGGTCCCAGGGGGTTACGAGCAGTACTTC
few,TRBJ2-1,TRBV9,NA,CASSPLASSYNEQFF,TGTGCCAGCAGCCCCCTGGCAAGCTCCTACAATGAGCAGTTCTTC
many,TRBJ2-7,TRBV27,NA,CASSSPGHPYEQYF,TGTGCCAGCAGTTCGCCGGGACACCCGTACGAGCAGTACTTC
few,TRBJ1-2,TRBV6-2/TRBV6-3,NA,CASRTRAHYGYTF,TGTGCCAGCAGGACAAGGGCGCACTATGGCTACACCTTC
NA,TRBJ2-3,TRBV11-2,TRBD2,CASSFGLAGGFADTQYF,TGTGCCAGCAGCTTCGGACTAGCGGGGGGCTTCGCAGATACGCAGTATTTT
many,TRBJ2-2,TRBV7-9,NA,CASSSDLTGELFF,TGTGCCAGCAGCTCCGACCTCACCGGGGAGCTGTTTTTT
few,TRBJ2-3,TRBV12-3/TRBV12-4,NA,CASDSPTDTQYF,TGTGCCAGCGATTCCCCCACAGATACGCAGTATTTT
many,TRBJ1-1,TRBV14,TRBD1,CASSQEPPRDSSTEAFF,TGTGCCAGCAGCCAAGAGCCACCCAGGGACAGCTCAACTGAAGCTTTCTTT
many,TRBJ1-1,TRBV29-1,TRBD1,CSVWGTGGQTEAFF,TGCAGCGTTTGGGGGACAGGGGGGCAGACTGAAGCTTTCTTT
many,TRBJ2-6,TRBV9,NA,CASSSTDWTAKRGANVLTF,TGTGCCAGCAGCAGCACGGACTGGACCGCTAAACGTGGGGCCAACGTCCTGACTTTC
NA,TRBJ2-1,TRBV20-1,NA,CSATPAGEQFF,TGCAGTGCCACCCCGGCCGGCGAGCAGTTCTTC
many,TRBJ2-1,TRBV2,NA,CAASIYNEQFF,TGTGCAGCCAGCATCTACAATGAGCAGTTCTTC
many,TRBJ2-5,TRBV28,NA,CASSLVGRETQYF,TGTGCCAGCAGTTTAGTGGGCCGAGAGACCCAGTACTTC
many,TRBJ2-7,TRBV6-2/TRBV6-3,TRBD1,CASSFDVGQGSGEQYF,TGTGCCAGCAGTTTCGACGTGGGACAGGGGTCGGGTGAGCAGTACTTC
few,TRBJ2-7,TRBV20-1,NA,CSPQPIRGGSKDEQYF,TGCAGTCCGCAACCTATCCGAGGGGGGTCTAAGGACGAGCAGTACTTC
few,TRBJ2-2,TRBV7-2,NA,CASSLSPSGELFF,TGTGCCAGCAGCTTATCCCCCTCCGGGGAGCTGTTTTTT
NA,TRBJ1-2,TRBV11-2,NA,CASSQVSRDGYTF,TGTGCCAGCAGCCAAGTATCGAGGGATGGCTACACCTTC
NA,TRBJ1-5,TRBV2,NA,CASSEWGPKQPQHF,TGTGCCAGCAGTGAATGGGGTCCGAAACAGCCCCAGCATTTT
few,TRBJ2-7,TRBV25-1,TRBD1,CASSFTGGVNEQYF,TGTGCCAGCAGTTTTACAGGGGGTGTCAACGAGCAGTACTTC
NA,TRBJ2-7,TRBV19,NA,CASSIVGSGREQYF,TGTGCCAGTAGTATAGTCGGAAGCGGGCGCGAGCAGTACTTC
many,TRBJ1-5,TRBV5-6,TRBD1,CASSFAAQGVNQPQHF,TGTGCCAGCAGCTTCGCCGCCCAGGGGGTCAATCAGCCCCAGCATTTT
few,TRBJ2-3,TRBV9,NA,CASQPGTRADTQYF,TGTGCCAGCCAACCAGGGACACGGGCAGATACGCAGTATTTT
NA,TRBJ2-7,TRBV6-2/TRBV6-3,NA,CDSSYVSYEQYF,TGTGACAGCAGTTACGTCTCCTACGAGCAGTACTTC
NA,TRBJ2-3,TRBV13,TRBD1,CASSDGTGVGTDTQYF,TGTGCCAGCAGCGACGGGACAGGGGTTGGCACAGATACGCAGTATTTT
many,TRBJ1-2,TRBV7-9,NA,CASSLAVETVYGYTF,TGTGCCAGCAGCTTAGCGGTTGAGACCGTCTATGGCTACACCTTC
many,TRBJ1-5,TRBV12-3/TRBV12-4,NA,CASGGFSNQPQHF,TGTGCCAGCGGTGGGTTCAGCAATCAGCCCCAGCATTTT
NA,TRBJ2-1,TRBV7-9,TRBD1,CASSSTGVPLRNEQFF,TGTGCCAGCAGCTCGACAGGGGTCCCCCTAAGGAATGAGCAGTTCTTC
few,TRBJ2-7,TRBV20-1,NA,CSARTSGNLYEQYF,TGCAGTGCCAGGACATCGGGGAACCTCTACGAGCAGTACTTC